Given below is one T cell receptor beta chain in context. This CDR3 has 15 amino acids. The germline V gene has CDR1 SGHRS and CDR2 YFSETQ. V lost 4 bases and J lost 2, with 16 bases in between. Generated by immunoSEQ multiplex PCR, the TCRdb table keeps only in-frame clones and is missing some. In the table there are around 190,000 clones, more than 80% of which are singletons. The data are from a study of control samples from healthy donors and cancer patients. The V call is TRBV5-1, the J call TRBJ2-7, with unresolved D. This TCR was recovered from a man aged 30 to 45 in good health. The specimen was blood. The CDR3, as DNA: TGCGCCAGCAGCCGGCCCGAGGCCCGGACCTACGAGCAGTACTTC. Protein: CASSRPEARTYEQYF.